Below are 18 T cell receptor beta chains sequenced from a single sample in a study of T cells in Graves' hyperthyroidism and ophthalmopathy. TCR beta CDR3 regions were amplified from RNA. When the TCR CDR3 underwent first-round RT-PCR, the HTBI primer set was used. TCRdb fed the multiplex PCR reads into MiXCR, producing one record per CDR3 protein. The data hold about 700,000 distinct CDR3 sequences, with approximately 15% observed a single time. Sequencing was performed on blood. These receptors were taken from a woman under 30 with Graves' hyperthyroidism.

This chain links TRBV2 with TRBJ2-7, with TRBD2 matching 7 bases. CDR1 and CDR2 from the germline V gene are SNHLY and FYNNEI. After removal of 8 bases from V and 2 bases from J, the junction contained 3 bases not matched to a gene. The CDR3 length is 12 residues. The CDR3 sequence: CASGRDPYEQYF. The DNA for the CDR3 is TGTGCCAGCGGGAGGGACCCCTACGAGCAGTACTTC.

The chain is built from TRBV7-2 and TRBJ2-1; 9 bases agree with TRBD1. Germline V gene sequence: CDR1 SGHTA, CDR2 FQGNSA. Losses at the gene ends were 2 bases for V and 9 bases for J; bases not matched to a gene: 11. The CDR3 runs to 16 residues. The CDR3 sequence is CASSLSGTGLYLEQFF. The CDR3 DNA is TGTGCCAGCAGCTTATCCGGGACAGGGCTGTACCTTGAGCAGTTCTTC.

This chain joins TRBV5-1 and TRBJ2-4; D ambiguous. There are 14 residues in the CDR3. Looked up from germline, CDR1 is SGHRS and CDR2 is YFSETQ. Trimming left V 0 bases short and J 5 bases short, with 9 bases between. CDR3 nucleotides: TGCGCCAGCAGCTTGGACGGTTCCCAAAACATTCAGTACTTC. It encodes CASSLDGSQNIQYF.

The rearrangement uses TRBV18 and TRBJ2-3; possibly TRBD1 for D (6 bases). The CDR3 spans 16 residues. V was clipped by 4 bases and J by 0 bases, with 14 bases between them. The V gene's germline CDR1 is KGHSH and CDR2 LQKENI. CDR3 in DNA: TGTGCCAGCTCACGCTTGGACAGCTCTAGCACAGATACGCAGTATTTT. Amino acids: CASSRLDSSSTDTQYF.

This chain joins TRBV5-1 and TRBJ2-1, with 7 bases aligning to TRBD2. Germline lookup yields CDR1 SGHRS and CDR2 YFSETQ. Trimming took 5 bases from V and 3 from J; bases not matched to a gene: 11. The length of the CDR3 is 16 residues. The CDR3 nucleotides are TGCGCCAGCAGTGGGATAGCGGGTTCCTACTACAATGAGCAGTTCTTC. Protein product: CASSGIAGSYYNEQFF.

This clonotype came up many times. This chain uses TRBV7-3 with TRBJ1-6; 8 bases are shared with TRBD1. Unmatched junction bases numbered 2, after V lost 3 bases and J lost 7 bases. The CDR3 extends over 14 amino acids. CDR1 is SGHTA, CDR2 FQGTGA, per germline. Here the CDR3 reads CASSFGQGNSPLHF. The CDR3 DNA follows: TGTGCCAGCAGCTTCGGACAGGGCAATTCACCCCTCCACTTT. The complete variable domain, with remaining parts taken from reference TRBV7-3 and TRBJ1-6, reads GAGVSQTPSNKVTEKGKYVELRCDPISGHTALYWYRQSLGQGPEFLIYFQGTGAADDSGLPNDRFFAVRPEGSVSTLKIQRTERGDSAVYLCASSFGQGNSPLHFGNGTRLTVT.

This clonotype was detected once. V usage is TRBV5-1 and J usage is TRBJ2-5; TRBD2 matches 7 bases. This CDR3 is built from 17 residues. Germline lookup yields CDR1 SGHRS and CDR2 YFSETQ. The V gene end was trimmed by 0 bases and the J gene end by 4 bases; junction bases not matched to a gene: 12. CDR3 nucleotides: TGCGCCAGCAGCTTGGCTCCGGGGGAGGGCCACCGAGAGACCCAGTACTTC. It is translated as CASSLAPGEGHRETQYF.

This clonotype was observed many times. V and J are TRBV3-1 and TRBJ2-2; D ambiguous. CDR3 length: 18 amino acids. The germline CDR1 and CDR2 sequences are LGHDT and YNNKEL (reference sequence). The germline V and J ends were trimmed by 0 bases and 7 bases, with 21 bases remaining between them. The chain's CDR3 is CASSQDVYGFPVGGELFF. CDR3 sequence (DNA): TGTGCCAGCAGCCAAGATGTTTACGGATTCCCCGTTGGCGGGGAGCTGTTTTTT.

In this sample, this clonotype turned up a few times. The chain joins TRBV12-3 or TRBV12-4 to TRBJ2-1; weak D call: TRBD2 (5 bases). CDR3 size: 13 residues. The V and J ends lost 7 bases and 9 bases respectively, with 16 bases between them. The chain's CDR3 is CASTWTRWGEQFF. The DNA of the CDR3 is TGTGCCAGCACCTGGACTCGTTGGGGTGAGCAGTTCTTC.

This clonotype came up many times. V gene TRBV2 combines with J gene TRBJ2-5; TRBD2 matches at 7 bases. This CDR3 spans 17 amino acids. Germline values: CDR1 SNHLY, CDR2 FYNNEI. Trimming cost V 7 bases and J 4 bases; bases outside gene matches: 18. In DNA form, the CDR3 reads TGTGCCAGCACGTCTTATAGCCAACACGGGGAGGGAGAGACCCAGTACTTC. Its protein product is CASTSYSQHGEGETQYF.

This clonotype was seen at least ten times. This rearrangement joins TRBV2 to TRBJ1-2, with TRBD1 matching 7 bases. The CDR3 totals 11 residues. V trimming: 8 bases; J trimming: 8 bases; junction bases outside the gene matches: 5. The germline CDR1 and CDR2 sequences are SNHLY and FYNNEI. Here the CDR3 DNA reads TGTGCCAGCCCAACAGGGGAAGGCTACACCTTC. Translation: CASPTGEGYTF.

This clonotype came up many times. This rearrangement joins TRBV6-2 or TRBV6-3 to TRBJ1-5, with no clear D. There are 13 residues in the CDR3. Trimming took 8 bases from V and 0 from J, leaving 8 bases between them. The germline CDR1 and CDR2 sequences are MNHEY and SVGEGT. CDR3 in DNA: TGTGCCAGCGGGGAGTATAGCAATCAGCCCCAGCATTTT. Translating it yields CASGEYSNQPQHF.

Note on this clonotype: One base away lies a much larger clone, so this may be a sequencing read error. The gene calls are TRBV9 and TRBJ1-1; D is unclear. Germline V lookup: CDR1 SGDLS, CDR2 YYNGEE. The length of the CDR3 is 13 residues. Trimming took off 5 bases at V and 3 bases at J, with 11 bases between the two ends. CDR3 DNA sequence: TGTGCCAGCAGAGACGGAAGGGACACTGAAGCTTTCTTT. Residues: CASRDGRDTEAFF.

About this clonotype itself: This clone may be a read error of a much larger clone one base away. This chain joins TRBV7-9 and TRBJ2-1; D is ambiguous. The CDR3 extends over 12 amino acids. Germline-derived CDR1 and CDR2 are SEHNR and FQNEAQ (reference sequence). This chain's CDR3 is CASSRRDNEQSF. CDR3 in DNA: TGTGCCAGCAGCAGGCGAGACAATGAGCAGTCCTTC. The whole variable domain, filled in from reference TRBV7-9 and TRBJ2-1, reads DTGVSQNPRHKITKRGQNVTFRCDPISEHNRLYWYRQTLGQGPEFLTYFQNEAQLEKSRLLSDRFSAERPKGSFSTLEIQRTEQGDSAMYLCASSRRDNEQSFGPGTRLTVL.

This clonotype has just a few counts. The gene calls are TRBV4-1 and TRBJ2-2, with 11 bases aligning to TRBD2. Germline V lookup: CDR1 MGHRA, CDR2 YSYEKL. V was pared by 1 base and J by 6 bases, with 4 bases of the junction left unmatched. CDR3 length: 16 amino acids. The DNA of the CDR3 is TGCGCCAGCAGCCAAGGACTAGCGGGAAGCTCCGGGGAGCTGTTTTTT. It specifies CASSQGLAGSSGELFF.

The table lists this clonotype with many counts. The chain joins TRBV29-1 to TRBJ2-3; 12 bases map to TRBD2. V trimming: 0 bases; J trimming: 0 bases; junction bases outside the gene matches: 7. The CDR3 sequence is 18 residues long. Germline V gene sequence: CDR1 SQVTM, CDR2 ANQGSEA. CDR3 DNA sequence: TGCAGCGTTGAAGATGGGCTAGCGGGAGGGCCTAGCACAGATACGCAGTATTTT. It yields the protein CSVEDGLAGGPSTDTQYF.

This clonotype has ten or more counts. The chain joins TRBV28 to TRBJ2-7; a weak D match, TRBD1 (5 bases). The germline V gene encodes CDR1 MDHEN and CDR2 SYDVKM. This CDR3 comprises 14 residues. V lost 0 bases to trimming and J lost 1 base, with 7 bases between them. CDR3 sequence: CASSLWRQSYEQYF. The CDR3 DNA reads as TGTGCCAGCAGTTTATGGCGACAGTCCTACGAGCAGTACTTC.

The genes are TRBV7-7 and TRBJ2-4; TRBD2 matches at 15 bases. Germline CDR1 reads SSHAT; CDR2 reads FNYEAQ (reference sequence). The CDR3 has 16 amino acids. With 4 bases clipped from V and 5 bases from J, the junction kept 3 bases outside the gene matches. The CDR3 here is CASSSGLAGGENIQYF. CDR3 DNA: TGTGCCAGCAGCTCAGGACTAGCGGGAGGGGAAAACATTCAGTACTTC.